Below, 4 T cell receptor beta chains from the same sample are listed, as sequenced in a study of identical twins. Using its own MiXCR run on the 5' RACE reads, TCRdb lists one record per CDR3 protein. The profile shows some 1,700,000 distinct CDR3 sequences, around a third of them singletons. The sequenced sample was cord blood. The receptor set was obtained from a newborn girl in good health.

This clonotype was counted between two and nine times. V gene TRBV4-1 combines with J gene TRBJ2-1, with 8 bases identical to TRBD2. Germline V gene data show CDR1 as MGHRA and CDR2 as YSYEKL. The CDR3 length is 14 residues. J was trimmed by 8 bases and V by 2 bases; bases with no gene match: 5. For the CDR3, the DNA is TGCGCCAGCAGCCAACAGCGGGGGCAGTATGAGCAGTTCTTC. Its protein product is CASSQQRGQYEQFF.

This sequence joins TRBV7-9 and TRBJ1-1; D gene unclear. Trimming pared 2 bases from V and 11 bases from J, leaving 6 bases between. The length of the CDR3 is 10 residues. Germline assignment: CDR1 SEHNR and CDR2 FQNEAQ (reference sequence). The CDR3 nucleotides read TGTGCCAGCAGCTTAAATGGGGCTTTCTTT. This gives the protein CASSLNGAFF.

The rearrangement links TRBV4-1 to TRBJ1-2, with TRBD1 identical over 8 bases. J was trimmed by 3 bases and V by 1 base; bases with no gene match: 7. The CDR3 extends over 16 amino acids. Germline values: CDR1 MGHRA, CDR2 YSYEKL. In DNA form, the CDR3 reads TGCGCCAGCAGCCAAGCTCCTACAGGGGGTTACTATGGCTACACCTTC. Protein: CASSQAPTGGYYGYTF.

For this clonotype: An end of the junction does not agree with germline; a read error may underlie this. The gene calls are TRBV9 and TRBJ2-1; TRBD2 might be the D (7 bases). Germline loops: CDR1 SGDLS, CDR2 YYNGEE. CDR3 length equals 15 residues. For the CDR3, the DNA is TGTGCCAGCAGCCAGCTGGGGGGGGCGAGCAATGCGCAGTTCTTC. Translating it yields CASSQLGGASNAQFF.